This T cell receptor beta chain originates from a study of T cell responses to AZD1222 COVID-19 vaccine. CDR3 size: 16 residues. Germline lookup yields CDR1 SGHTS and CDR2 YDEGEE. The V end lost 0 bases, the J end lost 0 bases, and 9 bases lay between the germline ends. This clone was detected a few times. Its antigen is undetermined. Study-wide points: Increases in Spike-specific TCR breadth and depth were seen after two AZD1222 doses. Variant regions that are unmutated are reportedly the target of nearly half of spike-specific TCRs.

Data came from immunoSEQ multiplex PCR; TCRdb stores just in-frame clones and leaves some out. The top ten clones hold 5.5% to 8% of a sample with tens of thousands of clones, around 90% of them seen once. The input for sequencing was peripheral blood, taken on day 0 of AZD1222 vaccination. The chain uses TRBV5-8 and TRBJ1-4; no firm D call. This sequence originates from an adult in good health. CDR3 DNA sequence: TGTGCCAGCAGCTTGGGTAGCACTGCAACTAATGAAAAACTGTTTTTT. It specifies CASSLGSTATNEKLFF.